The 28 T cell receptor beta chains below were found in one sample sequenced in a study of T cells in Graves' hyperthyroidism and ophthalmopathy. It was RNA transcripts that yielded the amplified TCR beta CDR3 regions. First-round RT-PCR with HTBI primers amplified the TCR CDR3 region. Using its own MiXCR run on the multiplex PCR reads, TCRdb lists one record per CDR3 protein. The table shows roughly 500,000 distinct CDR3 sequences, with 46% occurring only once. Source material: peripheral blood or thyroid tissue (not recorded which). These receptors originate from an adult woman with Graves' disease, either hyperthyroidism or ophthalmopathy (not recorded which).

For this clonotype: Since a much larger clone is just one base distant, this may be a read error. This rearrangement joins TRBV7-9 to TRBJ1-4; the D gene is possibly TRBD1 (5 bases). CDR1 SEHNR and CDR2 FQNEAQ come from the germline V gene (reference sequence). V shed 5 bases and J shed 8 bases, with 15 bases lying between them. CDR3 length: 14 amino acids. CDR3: CASSHEVREEKLFF. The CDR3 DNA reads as TGTGCCAGCAGCCACGAAGTCAGGGAGGAAAAACTGTTTTTT.

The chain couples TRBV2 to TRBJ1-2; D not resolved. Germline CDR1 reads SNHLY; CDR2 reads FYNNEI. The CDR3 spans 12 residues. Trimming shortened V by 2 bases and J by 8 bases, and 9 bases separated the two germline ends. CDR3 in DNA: TGTGCCAGCAGTGAAACAAGCCGAGGCTACACCTTC. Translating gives CASSETSRGYTF.

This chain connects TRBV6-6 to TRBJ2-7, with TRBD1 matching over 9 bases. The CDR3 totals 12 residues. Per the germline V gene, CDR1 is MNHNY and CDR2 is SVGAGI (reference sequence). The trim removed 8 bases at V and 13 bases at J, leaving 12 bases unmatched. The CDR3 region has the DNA TGTGCCAGCGCCCGGGTTGGGACAGGGCTTTACTTC. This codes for CASARVGTGLYF.

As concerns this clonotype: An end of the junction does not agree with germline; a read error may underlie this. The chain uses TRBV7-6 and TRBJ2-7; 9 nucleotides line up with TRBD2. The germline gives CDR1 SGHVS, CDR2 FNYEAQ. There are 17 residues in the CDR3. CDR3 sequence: CASSQEHAGGVSYEQYF. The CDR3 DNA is TGCGCCAGCAGCCAGGAACACGCGGGGGGGGTCTCCTACGAGCAGTACTTC.

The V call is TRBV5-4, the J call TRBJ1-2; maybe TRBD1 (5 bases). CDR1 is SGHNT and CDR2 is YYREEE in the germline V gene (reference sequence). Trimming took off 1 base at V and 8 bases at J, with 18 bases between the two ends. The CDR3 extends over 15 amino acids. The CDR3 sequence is CASSLWDPGRGGYTF. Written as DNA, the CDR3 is TGTGCCAGCAGCTTGTGGGATCCTGGACGGGGCGGCTACACCTTC.

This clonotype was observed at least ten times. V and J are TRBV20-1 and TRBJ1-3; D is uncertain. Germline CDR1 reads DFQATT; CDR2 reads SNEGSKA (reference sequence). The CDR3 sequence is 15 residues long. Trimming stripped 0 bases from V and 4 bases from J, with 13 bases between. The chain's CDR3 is CSAREAKVIGNTIYF. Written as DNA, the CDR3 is TGCAGTGCTAGAGAGGCGAAGGTGATCGGAAACACCATATATTTT.

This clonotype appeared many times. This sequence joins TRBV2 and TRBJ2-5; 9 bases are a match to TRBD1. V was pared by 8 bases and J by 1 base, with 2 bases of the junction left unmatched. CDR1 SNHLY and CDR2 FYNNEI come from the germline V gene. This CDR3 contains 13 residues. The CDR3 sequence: CASGQGSQETQYF. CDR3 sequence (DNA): TGTGCCAGCGGACAGGGGTCCCAAGAGACCCAGTACTTC.

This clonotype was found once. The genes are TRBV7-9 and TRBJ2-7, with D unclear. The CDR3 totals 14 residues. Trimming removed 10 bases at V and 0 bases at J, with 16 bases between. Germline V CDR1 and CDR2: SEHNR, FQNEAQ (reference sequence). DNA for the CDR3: TGTGCCATCAGTGACGGGTCTAGCTCCTACGAGCAGTACTTC. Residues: CAISDGSSSYEQYF.

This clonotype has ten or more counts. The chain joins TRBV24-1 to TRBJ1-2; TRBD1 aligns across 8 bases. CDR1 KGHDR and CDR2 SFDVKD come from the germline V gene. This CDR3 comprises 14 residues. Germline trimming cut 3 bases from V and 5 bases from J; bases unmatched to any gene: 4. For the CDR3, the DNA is TGTGCCACCAGTGATACCCGACAGGGGTATGGCTACACCTTC. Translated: CATSDTRQGYGYTF.

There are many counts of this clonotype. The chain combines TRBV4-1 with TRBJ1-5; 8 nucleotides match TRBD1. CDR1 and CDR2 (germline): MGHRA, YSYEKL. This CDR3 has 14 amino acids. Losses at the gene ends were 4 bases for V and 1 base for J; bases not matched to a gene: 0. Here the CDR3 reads CASSRQGSNQPQHF. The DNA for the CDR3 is TGCGCCAGCAGCCGACAGGGGAGCAATCAGCCCCAGCATTTT.

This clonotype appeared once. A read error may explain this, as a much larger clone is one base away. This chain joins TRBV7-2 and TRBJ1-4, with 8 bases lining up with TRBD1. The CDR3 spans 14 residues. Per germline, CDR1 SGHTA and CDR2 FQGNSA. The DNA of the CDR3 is TGTGCCAGCAGCCAAGACAGGGGCGGTGAAAAACTGTCTTTT. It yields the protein CASSQDRGGEKLSF.

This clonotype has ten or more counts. The CDR3: CASSLVPGQGFHEQYF. The CDR3, as DNA: TGTGCCAGCAGCTTAGTTCCAGGTCAGGGTTTCCACGAGCAGTACTTC. The chain uses TRBV11-2 and TRBJ2-7; a weak D match, TRBD1 (5 bases). Trimming removed 1 base at V and 5 bases at J, with 18 bases between. Germline assignment: CDR1 SGHAT and CDR2 FQNNGV. The CDR3 spans 16 residues.

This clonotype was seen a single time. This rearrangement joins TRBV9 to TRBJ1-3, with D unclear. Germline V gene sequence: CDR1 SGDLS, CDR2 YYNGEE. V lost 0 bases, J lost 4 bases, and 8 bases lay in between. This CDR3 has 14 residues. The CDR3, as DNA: TGTGCCAGCAGCGTAGAGGATTGGGGAAACACCATATATTTT. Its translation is CASSVEDWGNTIYF.

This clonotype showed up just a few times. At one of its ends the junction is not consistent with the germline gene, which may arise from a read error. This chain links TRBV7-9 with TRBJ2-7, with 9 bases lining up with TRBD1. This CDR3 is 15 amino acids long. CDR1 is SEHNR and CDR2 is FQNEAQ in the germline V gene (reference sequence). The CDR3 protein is CASSPGGQGANEQYF. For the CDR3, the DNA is TGCGCCAGCAGCCCTGGGGGACAGGGTGCCAACGAGCAGTACTTC.

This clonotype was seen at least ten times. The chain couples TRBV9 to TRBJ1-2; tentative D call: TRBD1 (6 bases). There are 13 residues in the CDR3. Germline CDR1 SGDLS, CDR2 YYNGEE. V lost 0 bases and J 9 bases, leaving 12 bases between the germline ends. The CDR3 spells CASSVDFQGSYTF. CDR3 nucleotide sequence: TGTGCCAGCAGCGTAGATTTCCAGGGGAGCTACACCTTC.

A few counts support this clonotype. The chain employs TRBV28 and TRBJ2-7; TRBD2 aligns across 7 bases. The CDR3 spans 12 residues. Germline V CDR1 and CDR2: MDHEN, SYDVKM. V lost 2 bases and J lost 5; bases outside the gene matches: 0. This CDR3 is CASSLAGDEQYF. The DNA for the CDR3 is TGTGCCAGCAGTTTAGCGGGGGACGAGCAGTACTTC.

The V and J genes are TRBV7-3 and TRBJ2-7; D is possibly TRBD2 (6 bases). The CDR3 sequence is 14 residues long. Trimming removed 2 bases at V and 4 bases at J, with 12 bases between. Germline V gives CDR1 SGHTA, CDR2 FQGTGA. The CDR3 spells CASSLFGGLYEQYF. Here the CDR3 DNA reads TGTGCCAGCAGCTTATTCGGGGGATTATACGAGCAGTACTTC.

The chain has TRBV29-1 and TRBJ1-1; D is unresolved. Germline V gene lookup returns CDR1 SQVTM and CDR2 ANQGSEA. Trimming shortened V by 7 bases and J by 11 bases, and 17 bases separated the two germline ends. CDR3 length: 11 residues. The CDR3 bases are TGCAGCGCCGAGGGCCCCCTTGGTGCTTTCTTT. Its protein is CSAEGPLGAFF. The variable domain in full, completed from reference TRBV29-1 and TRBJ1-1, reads SAVISQKPSRDICQRGTSLTIQCQVDSQVTMMFWYRQQPGQSLTLIATANQGSEATYESGFVIDKFPISRPNLTFSTLTVSNMSPEDSSIYLCSAEGPLGAFFGQGTRLTVV.

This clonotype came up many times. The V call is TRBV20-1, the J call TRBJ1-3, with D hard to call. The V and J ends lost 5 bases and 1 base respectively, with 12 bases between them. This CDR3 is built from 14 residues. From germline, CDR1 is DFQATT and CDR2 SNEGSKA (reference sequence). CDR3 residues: CSALTLGSGNTIYF. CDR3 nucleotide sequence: TGCAGTGCTCTGACTCTAGGGTCTGGAAACACCATATATTTT.

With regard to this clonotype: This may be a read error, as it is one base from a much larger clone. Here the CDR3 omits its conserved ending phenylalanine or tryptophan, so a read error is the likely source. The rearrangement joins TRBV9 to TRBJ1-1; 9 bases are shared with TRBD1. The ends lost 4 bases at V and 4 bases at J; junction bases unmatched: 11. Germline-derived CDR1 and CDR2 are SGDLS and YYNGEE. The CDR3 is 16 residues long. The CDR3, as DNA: TGTGCCAGCAGCCACCCTAAGGGACAGGGTGGCACTGAAGCTTTCCTT. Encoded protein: CASSHPKGQGGTEAFL.

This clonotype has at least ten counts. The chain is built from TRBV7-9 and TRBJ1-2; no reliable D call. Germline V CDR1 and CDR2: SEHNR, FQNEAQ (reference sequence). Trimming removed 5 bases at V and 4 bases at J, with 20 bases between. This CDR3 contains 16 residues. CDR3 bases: TGTGCCAGCAGCCCGGGTAGGGAACCTACTATCTATGGCTACACCTTC. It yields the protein CASSPGREPTIYGYTF.

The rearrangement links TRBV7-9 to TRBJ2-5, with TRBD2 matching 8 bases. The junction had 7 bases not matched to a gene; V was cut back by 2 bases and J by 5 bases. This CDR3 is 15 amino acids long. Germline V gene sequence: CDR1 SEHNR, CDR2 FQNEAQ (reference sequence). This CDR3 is CASSLRTSFSETQYF. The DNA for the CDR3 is TGTGCCAGCAGCTTACGGACTAGCTTCTCGGAGACCCAGTACTTC.

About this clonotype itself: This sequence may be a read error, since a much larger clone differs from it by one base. This CDR3 is CASSLDNRRGYF. CDR3 coding DNA: TGTGCCAGCAGCTTAGACAACCGAAGAGGGTACTTC. This rearrangement joins TRBV7-2 to TRBJ2-5; the D is unclear. Germline lookup yields CDR1 SGHTA and CDR2 FQGNSA. Trimming removed 1 base at V and 13 bases at J, with 13 bases between. The CDR3 is 12 amino acids.

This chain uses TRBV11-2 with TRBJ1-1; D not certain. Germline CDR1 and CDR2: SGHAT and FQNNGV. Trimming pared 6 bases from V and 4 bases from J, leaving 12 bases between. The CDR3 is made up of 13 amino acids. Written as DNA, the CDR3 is TGTGCCAGCAGTTTGCCCGTCTCCACTGAAGCTTTCTTT. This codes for CASSLPVSTEAFF.

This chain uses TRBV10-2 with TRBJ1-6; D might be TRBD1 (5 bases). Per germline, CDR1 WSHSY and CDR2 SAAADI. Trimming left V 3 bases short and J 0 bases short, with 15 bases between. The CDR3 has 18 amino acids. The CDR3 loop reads CASSDPRRGSSYNSPLHF. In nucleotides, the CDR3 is TGCGCCAGCAGTGACCCAAGGAGGGGAAGCTCCTATAATTCACCCCTCCACTTT.

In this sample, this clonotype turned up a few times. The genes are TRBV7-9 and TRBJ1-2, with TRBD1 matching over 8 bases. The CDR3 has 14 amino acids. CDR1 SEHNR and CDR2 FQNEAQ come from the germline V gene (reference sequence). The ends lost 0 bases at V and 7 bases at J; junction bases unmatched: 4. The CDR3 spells CASSLARTGFGYTF. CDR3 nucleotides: TGTGCCAGCAGCTTAGCCCGGACAGGGTTTGGCTACACCTTC.

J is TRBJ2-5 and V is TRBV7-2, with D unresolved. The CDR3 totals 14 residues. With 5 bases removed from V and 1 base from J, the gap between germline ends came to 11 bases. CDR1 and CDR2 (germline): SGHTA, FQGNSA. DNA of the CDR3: TGTGCCAGCAGCCTCATGTCAGGCCAAGAGACCCAGTACTTC. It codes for CASSLMSGQETQYF.

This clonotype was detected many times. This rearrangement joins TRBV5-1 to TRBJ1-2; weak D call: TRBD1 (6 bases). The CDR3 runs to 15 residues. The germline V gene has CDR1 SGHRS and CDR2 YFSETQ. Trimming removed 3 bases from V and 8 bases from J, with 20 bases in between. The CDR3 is CASSSGQISTYGYTF. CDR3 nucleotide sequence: TGCGCCAGCAGCTCCGGACAGATCTCTACCTACGGCTACACCTTC. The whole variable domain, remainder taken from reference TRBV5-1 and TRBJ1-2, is KAGVTQTPRYLIKTRGQQVTLSCSPISGHRSVSWYQQTPGQGLQFLFEYFSETQRNKGNFPGRFSGRQFSNSRSEMNVSTLELGDSALYLCASSSGQISTYGYTFGSGTRLTVV.